The clone carrying this T cell receptor beta chain was picked up a small number of times. Its specificity is not known. These data are taken from a study of Ad26.COV2.S vaccination and SARS-CoV-2 variants. Study-wide results and caveats: Vaccine recipients and placebo recipients showed similar non-spike TCR breadth. Breadth, reportedly substantial, characterized the spike-specific CD8+ and CD4+ T cell responses after vaccination. While placebo recipients had lower spike-specific TCR breadth, vaccine recipients had more.

The CDR3 runs 23 residues. Trimming at V came to 5 bases and at J to 2 bases, leaving 27 bases not matched to a gene. Germline assignment: CDR1 SEHNR and CDR2 FQNEAQ (reference sequence). TCRdb's table, derived via immunoSEQ multiplex PCR, lists solely in-frame clones and lacks some. The sample includes 300,000 to 400,000 clones, roughly 94% of them seen just once. The receptor comes from a human donor who had recovered from COVID-19. The sample in question was peripheral blood, obtained after recovery from COVID-19. V gene TRBV7-9 combines with J gene TRBJ1-2, with 12 nucleotides matching TRBD1. CDR3 region: CASSTLTRPGPDGTGGRNYGYTF. The CDR3 DNA sequence: TGTGCCAGCAGCACCCTCACCAGGCCGGGACCGGACGGGACAGGGGGCAGAAACTATGGCTACACCTTC.